A single sample gave rise to the 28 T cell receptor beta chains below, sequenced in a study of tumor and adjacent non-tumor tissue in lung cancer. The library came from three nested PCR rounds adapted from ARM-PCR protocols. TCRdb redid the calling of the multiplex PCR reads with MiXCR, one entry per CDR3 protein. The sample yields some 80,000 distinct CDR3 sequences, 72% seen once. No cell sorting was done before RNA was extracted from the tissue. What was sequenced was lung tumor tissue. These receptors were taken from a woman aged 40 to 55 with non-small cell lung cancer.

Concerning this clonotype itself: A read error may produce the germline difference seen at one junction end. The chain uses TRBV12-3 or TRBV12-4 and TRBJ1-2; D is perhaps TRBD1 (5 bases). This CDR3 comprises 15 residues. The CDR3 DNA follows: TGTACCAGCAGTCCCCGGGGCAGAGGGCCATATGGTTACACCTTC. It specifies CTSSPRGRGPYGYTF.

This clonotype showed up many times. The chain couples TRBV28 to TRBJ1-5; D ambiguous. Between the trimmed V and J ends, which lost 7 bases and 2 bases, there was a span of 12 bases. CDR1 is MDHEN and CDR2 is SYDVKM in the germline V gene. The CDR3 length is 14 residues. The CDR3 bases are TGTGCCAGCAACCCTTCGTCGGGCAATCAGCCCCAGCATTTT. Translation: CASNPSSGNQPQHF.

This chain joins TRBV5-4 and TRBJ2-5; 8 bases line up with TRBD2. The CDR3 covers 16 residues. Germline CDR1 SGHNT, CDR2 YYREEE (reference sequence). V lost 1 base, J lost 3 bases, and 8 bases stayed unmatched. In DNA form, the CDR3 reads TGTGCCAGCAGCTTGCTATCGGGGGGGATAGAAGAGACCCAGTACTTC. This codes for CASSLLSGGIEETQYF.

Turning to this clonotype: Its ends do not fully match the called genes, so a read error is possible. The chain links TRBV11-2 to TRBJ2-7, with 9 nucleotides matching TRBD1. This CDR3 comprises 13 residues. Germline V gene lookup returns CDR1 SGHAT and CDR2 FQNNGV. The CDR3 loop is CASSRDREGEQYF. The CDR3, as DNA: TGCGCCAGCAGCCGGGACAGGGAAGGCGAGCAGTACTTC.

This clonotype has just a few counts. The chain employs TRBV14 and TRBJ1-3, with D unclear. Germline V gives CDR1 SGHDN, CDR2 FVKESK. The CDR3 runs 15 residues. Trimming took off 8 bases at V and 0 bases at J, with 14 bases between the two ends. DNA of the CDR3: TGTGCCAGCGGCCTTCTCGAGGGCTCTGGAAACACCATATATTTT. Protein product: CASGLLEGSGNTIYF.

Concerning this clonotype: Given a much more abundant clone one base away, this may be a read error. V gene TRBV28 combines with J gene TRBJ2-2; a possible D gene is TRBD1 (6 bases). CDR1 is MDHEN, CDR2 SYDVKM, per germline. The germline V and J ends were trimmed by 6 bases and 7 bases, with 12 bases remaining between them. This CDR3 has 13 residues. The CDR3 protein is CASRAGDFGELFF. As DNA, the CDR3 is TGTGCCAGCAGGGCAGGGGATTTCGGGGAGCTGTTTTTT.

This clonotype occurred once. Because it lacks the conserved phenylalanine or tryptophan at the end, this CDR3 is likely a read error. The DNA of the CDR3 is TGCACCAGCAGTGAGAACCTAGCCAAAAACATTCAGTACTCC. Its protein product is CTSSENLAKNIQYS. The chain joins TRBV10-2 to TRBJ2-4, with unresolved D. Germline V gene sequence: CDR1 WSHSY, CDR2 SAAADI. The CDR3 runs 14 residues.

Remarks on this clonotype: Mismatch with germline at one junction end may stem from a read error. V usage is TRBV20-1 and J usage is TRBJ2-1; 10 nucleotides agree with TRBD1. In germline, CDR1 is DFQATT, CDR2 SNEGSKA (reference sequence). The CDR3 runs 15 residues. Here the CDR3 DNA reads TGCAATGCTAGAGTCGTCGACAGGGGGCAGGGTGAGCAGTTCTTC. Its translation: CNARVVDRGQGEQFF.

Concerning this clonotype: This may stem from a read error, because a much larger clone lies one nucleotide away. The chain links TRBV28 to TRBJ1-2; 8 nucleotides line up with TRBD1. The CDR3 is made up of 15 amino acids. V was pared by 5 bases and J by 8 bases, with 13 bases of the junction left unmatched. The germline V gene encodes CDR1 MDHEN and CDR2 SYDVKM. The CDR3 region has the DNA TGTGCCAGCAGTATTTACAAGACAGGGGTACGAGGCTACACCTTC. Amino acid sequence: CASSIYKTGVRGYTF.

This clonotype appeared many times. The chain recombines TRBV5-1 with TRBJ2-7, with TRBD2 matching 11 bases. J gave up 10 bases and V 2 bases, and 14 bases lay outside the gene matches. Germline V gene data show CDR1 as SGHRS and CDR2 as YFSETQ. This CDR3 is 16 amino acids long. CDR3 loop: CASSFFSGTSGGPQYF. The CDR3 DNA sequence: TGCGCCAGCAGCTTTTTCTCCGGGACTAGCGGAGGGCCTCAGTACTTC. The full variable domain, in which reference TRBV5-1 and TRBJ2-7 provide the parts outside the CDR3, is KAGVTQTPRYLIKTRGQQVTLSCSPISGHRSVSWYQQTPGQGLQFLFEYFSETQRNKGNFPGRFSGRQFSNSRSEMNVSTLELGDSALYLCASSFFSGTSGGPQYFGPGTRLTVT.

Regarding this clonotype: One base away lies a much larger clone, so this may be a sequencing read error. The rearrangement links TRBV20-1 to TRBJ1-3; TRBD1 matches at 8 bases. In germline, CDR1 is DFQATT, CDR2 SNEGSKA (reference sequence). The length of the CDR3 is 12 residues. CDR3 DNA: TGCAGAGCCGCAGACAGGGGAGACACCATATATTTT. Translating it yields CRAADRGDTIYF.

As to this clonotype: This may stem from a read error, because a much larger clone lies one nucleotide away. CDR3 nucleotide sequence: TGCAGTGCTAGAGGGCTTTTCAATGAGCACTTCTTC. It is translated as CSARGLFNEHFF. The gene calls are TRBV20-1 and TRBJ2-1; D is uncertain. Germline V lookup: CDR1 DFQATT, CDR2 SNEGSKA (reference sequence). The CDR3 sequence is 12 residues long.

Comment on this clonotype: At one boundary the junction diverges from the germline segment, which might be a read error. The chain couples TRBV6-5 to TRBJ2-1; a possible D gene is TRBD2 (7 bases). This CDR3 is built from 13 residues. Germline values: CDR1 MNHEY, CDR2 SVGAGI. CDR3 sequence reads: CVSSLGQGDYQFF. Here the CDR3 DNA reads TGTGTCAGCAGTTTGGGACAAGGGGACTACCAGTTCTTC.

For this clonotype: Compared with germline, one end of the junction differs, possibly owing to a read error. This rearrangement joins TRBV14 to TRBJ1-1, with D hard to call. CDR1 and CDR2 (germline): SGHDN, FVKESK. The CDR3 runs to 13 residues. The CDR3: CTSSLALNTEAFF. The CDR3 DNA is TGTACCAGCAGCCTTGCGTTAAACACTGAAGCTTTCTTT.

Concerning this clonotype: A much larger clone is a single base away; this may be a read error. The chain uses TRBV20-1 and TRBJ2-5; 10 positions match TRBD1. With 6 bases clipped from V and 8 bases from J, the junction kept 12 bases outside the gene matches. Germline V gives CDR1 DFQATT, CDR2 SNEGSKA (reference sequence). The CDR3 has 14 residues. The CDR3 DNA reads as TGCAGTGCCCCAAGACAGGGGGCGAGAGATACCCAGTACTTC. Residues: CSAPRQGARDTQYF.

As regards this clonotype: A read error may explain this, as a much larger clone is one base away. The chain employs TRBV6-2 or TRBV6-3 and TRBJ2-7; 15 bases map to TRBD2. The trim removed 5 bases at V and 6 bases at J, leaving 8 bases unmatched. Germline CDR1 MNHEY, CDR2 SVGEGT. This CDR3 is 16 amino acids long. The CDR3 loop reads CASSNRGTSGRFEQYF. As DNA, the CDR3 is TGTGCCAGCAGTAACCGAGGGACTAGCGGGAGGTTCGAGCAGTACTTC.

As regards this clonotype: This is likely a read error, given that the CDR3 carries no conserved phenylalanine or tryptophan at its end. The chain carries TRBV11-2 and TRBJ2-1; 9 nucleotides line up with TRBD2. The germline V gene encodes CDR1 SGHAT and CDR2 FQNNGV. CDR3 length: 15 residues. The CDR3 here is CASSLDPSGGIEQFL. CDR3 coding DNA: TGTGCTAGCAGCCTAGATCCCAGCGGGGGGATTGAGCAGTTCTTA.

This clonotype has ten or more counts. The chain carries TRBV6-5 and TRBJ1-1; D uncertain. CDR1 MNHEY and CDR2 SVGAGI come from the germline V gene. The CDR3 is 14 amino acids. V lost 3 bases and J 5 bases, leaving 13 bases between the germline ends. The CDR3 DNA follows: TGTGCCAGCAGTTATCTTTCCCATCGGACTGAAGCTTTCTTT. Translation: CASSYLSHRTEAFF.

Comments on this clonotype: A much more abundant neighbour one base away suggests this may be a read error. The chain employs TRBV28 and TRBJ1-5; D not certain. CDR3 size: 14 residues. From germline, CDR1 is MDHEN and CDR2 SYDVKM. This chain's CDR3 is CASNPAVTNQHQHF. CDR3 sequence (DNA): TGTGCCAGCAACCCTGCGGTTACGAATCAGCACCAGCATTTT.

Points on this clonotype: An end of the junction does not agree with germline; a read error may underlie this. This sequence joins TRBV29-1 and TRBJ1-1; TRBD1 is a possible D gene (5 bases). Germline V gene data show CDR1 as SQVTM and CDR2 as ANQGSEA. The CDR3 covers 13 residues. Here the CDR3 reads CSASGLPITEALF. The CDR3 DNA follows: TGCAGCGCCTCAGGGTTACCAATCACTGAAGCTTTGTTT.

Concerning this clonotype itself: One end of the junction is discordant with germline, which a read error may explain. This rearrangement joins TRBV6-6 to TRBJ2-1; 10 positions agree with TRBD2. Germline assignment: CDR1 MNHNY and CDR2 SVGAGI (reference sequence). The CDR3 length is 15 residues. The CDR3 DNA reads TGTGCCAGCACCGGGAGGACTAGCGGTCACAATGAACAGTTCTTC. Protein: CASTGRTSGHNEQFF.

About this clonotype: A read error may produce the germline difference seen at one junction end. V gene TRBV6-1 combines with J gene TRBJ2-1, with D unresolved. The CDR3 runs 11 residues. Looked up from germline, CDR1 is MNHNS and CDR2 is SASEGT. DNA of the CDR3: TGTACCAGCAGTGGTACCTTTGAGCAGTCCTTC. This sequence encodes CTSSGTFEQSF.

Notes on this clonotype: Germline is not matched at one junction end, which may reflect a read error. V gene TRBV10-1 combines with J gene TRBJ2-1, with 8 bases fitting TRBD2. CDR1 is WNHNN and CDR2 is SYGVQD in the germline V gene (reference sequence). The CDR3 contains 16 residues. The CDR3 loop is CASSEAAGEQYNEQFF. CDR3 in DNA: TGTGCCAGCAGTGAAGCAGCGGGAGAGCAGTACAATGAGCAGTTCTTC.

The rearrangement uses TRBV6-5 and TRBJ1-2, with a weak D call TRBD1 (5 bases). Per the germline V gene, CDR1 is MNHEY and CDR2 is SVGAGI. Between the trimmed V and J ends, which lost 2 bases and 12 bases, there was a span of 19 bases. CDR3 size: 14 residues. Here the CDR3 reads CASSYRSDLSDNTF. CDR3 in DNA: TGTGCCAGCAGTTACCGGTCGGATCTTTCGGACAACACCTTC.

Points on this clonotype: Because the CDR3 is missing its conserved closing phenylalanine or tryptophan, this is likely a read error. The gene calls are TRBV11-2 and TRBJ2-2; TRBD1 matches at 7 bases. The CDR3 contains 15 residues. Germline CDR1 and CDR2: SGHAT and FQNNGV. The CDR3 nucleotides are TGTGCCAACAGCTTAATCGACAGGGCCCCCGGGGAGCTGTTTTCT. As protein: CANSLIDRAPGELFS.

In regard to this clonotype: The CDR3 does not end in the conserved phenylalanine or tryptophan, so this is likely a read error. The rearrangement uses TRBV11-2 and TRBJ2-6; D not resolved. The CDR3 is made up of 17 amino acids. Germline lookup yields CDR1 SGHAT and CDR2 FQNNGV. The CDR3 sequence: CASGPNLKGSEANVLTL. In nucleotides, the CDR3 is TGTGCCAGCGGCCCGAACTTGAAGGGCTCTGAGGCCAACGTCCTGACTTTA.

With respect to this clonotype: Just one base apart from a much larger clone, this may be a read error. The conserved final phenylalanine or tryptophan is absent from the CDR3, which likely points to a read error. The chain recombines TRBV24-1 with TRBJ2-7; TRBD1 matches at 11 bases. Germline V lookup: CDR1 KGHDR, CDR2 SFDVKD. The CDR3 extends over 15 amino acids. J lost 3 bases, V lost 2 bases, and 2 bases had no gene match. The CDR3 DNA reads TGTGCCACCAGTGATTCCGGGACAGGGGGCTACGAGCAGTACTTA. Protein sequence: CATSDSGTGGYEQYL.

As to this clonotype: Compared with germline, one end of the junction differs, possibly owing to a read error. The chain joins TRBV20-1 to TRBJ2-3, with 7 bases matching TRBD2. From germline, CDR1 is DFQATT and CDR2 SNEGSKA (reference sequence). This CDR3 is 14 amino acids long. The CDR3 DNA is TGTAGTGCTACGACTAGCTGGAGTGAAGATACGCAGTATTTT. Its translation: CSATTSWSEDTQYF.